These T cell receptor beta chains were read from a single sample in a study of blood T cell repertoires in COVID-19. Libraries were prepared by immunoSEQ multiplex PCR; TCRdb keeps only in-frame clonotypes and omits some of them. This sample has approximately 350,000 clones, with 88% found just once. The sample was peripheral blood. These receptors came from a woman between 65 and 79 years old with COVID-19, enrolled during active disease. Each CDR3 is given with its conserved first and last residue. The D gene is left open where the match is weak. The size entry is marked missing in some rows and otherwise reads once, few, many or a size class.

-,TRBJ1-5,TRBV5-1,-,TGCGCCAGCAGCTTGGAAGGGGTCAATCAGCCCCAGCATTTT,CASSLEGVNQPQHF
-,TRBJ1-5,TRBV6-2/TRBV6-3,-,TGTGCCAGCAGTTACTCGATCACTAATCAGCCCCAGCATTTT,CASSYSITNQPQHF
-,TRBJ2-3,TRBV5-4,-,TGTGCCAGCAGCTTGGGGGGGACTAGCACAGATACGCAGTATTTT,CASSLGGTSTDTQYF
TRBD1,TRBJ1-4,TRBV9,once,TGTGCCAGCAGCGGAGGGGGCTCTAATGAAAAACTGTTTTTT,CASSGGGSNEKLFF
TRBD1,TRBJ1-2,TRBV7-8,-,TGTGCCAGCAGCTTAGGACAGGGAGGCTACACCTTC,CASSLGQGGYTF
-,TRBJ1-6,TRBV27,-,TGTGCCAGCAGTTTAAACGGAGGGGCCGTTAATTCACCCCTCCACTTT,CASSLNGGAVNSPLHF
TRBD1,TRBJ2-5,TRBV5-1,-,TGCGCCAGCAGTTACGCGGGACAGGGTATAGAGACCCAGTACTTC,CASSYAGQGIETQYF
-,TRBJ1-1,TRBV4-2,-,TGTGCCAGCAGCCGGGAGGATAGGGGGGCCCGGGGGGCTGAAGCTTTCTTT,CASSREDRGARGAEAFF
TRBD1,TRBJ1-6,TRBV4-1,-,TGCGCCAGCAGCCAGGAACCGGGACAGGGGTCCAACTCACCCCTCCACTTT,CASSQEPGQGSNSPLHF
-,TRBJ2-5,TRBV28,-,TGTGCCAGCAGTTCCCTACCGGGACTTCAAGAGACCCAGTACTTC,CASSSLPGLQETQYF
-,TRBJ1-5,TRBV2,-,TGTGCCAGCAGTGATGGAAACGCAGGGTCTCAGCCCCAGCATTTT,CASSDGNAGSQPQHF
-,TRBJ2-5,TRBV4-2,-,TGTGCCAGCAGCCAAGGGCGGGCAGAGACCCAGTACTTC,CASSQGRAETQYF
TRBD1,TRBJ1-2,TRBV19,-,TGTGCCAGTAGTTCCGGGACAGGCTATAACTATGGCTACACCTTC,CASSSGTGYNYGYTF
-,TRBJ1-4,TRBV7-9,-,TGTGCCAGCAGCTTAAAAGGGGGGGCAAATGAAAAACTGTTTTTT,CASSLKGGANEKLFF
-,TRBJ1-2,TRBV24-1,-,TGTGCCACCAGTGACAGGGGTGAAAGGGATGGCTACACCTTC,CATSDRGERDGYTF
TRBD1,TRBJ1-1,TRBV19,-,TGTGCCAGTAGTCCCGAAGGAGATGGGACAGGTCTCGAGAACACTGAAGCTTTCTTT,CASSPEGDGTGLENTEAFF
TRBD1,TRBJ2-1,TRBV5-1,-,TGCGCCAGCAGCATGGACAGGGTATTACTCTATGAGCAGTTCTTC,CASSMDRVLLYEQFF
-,TRBJ2-1,TRBV30,-,TGTGCCTGGAGCAGGGCCTCCTACAATGAGCAGTTCTTC,CAWSRASYNEQFF
TRBD1,TRBJ2-5,TRBV29-1,-,TGCAGCGTCCAGAACACAGGGGGCGGAGAGACCCAGTACTTC,CSVQNTGGGETQYF
TRBD1,TRBJ1-1,TRBV7-9,-,TGTGCCAGCAGCCTCCCGACAGGGCTGAACACTGAAGCTTTCTTT,CASSLPTGLNTEAFF
TRBD1,TRBJ1-2,TRBV5-4,-,TGTGCCAGCACCTTTTCGACAGGGCAAAGCTATGGCTACACCTTC,CASTFSTGQSYGYTF
-,TRBJ2-4,TRBV7-2,-,TGTGCCATCACGGGGGTGGGCGGCAAAAACATTCAGTACTTC,CAITGVGGKNIQYF
TRBD1,TRBJ1-4,TRBV28,-,TGTGCCAGCACCAAAACGACAGGGGCAGATGAAAAACTGTTTTTT,CASTKTTGADEKLFF
TRBD1,TRBJ1-1,TRBV27,-,TGTGCCAGCGGCCTAACAGGGGTGACTGAAGCTTTCTTT,CASGLTGVTEAFF
TRBD1,TRBJ1-2,TRBV7-9,-,TGTGCCAGCAGCTTAGAAGGGGACAGTTACGGCTACACCTTC,CASSLEGDSYGYTF
-,TRBJ2-2,TRBV18,-,TGTGCCAGCTCACCCGACTCAACCGGGGAGCTGTTTTTT,CASSPDSTGELFF
TRBD2,TRBJ2-1,TRBV24-1,-,TGTGCCACCAGTGATTCATCTAGCGGGGGGGCCCCGTACAATGAGCAGTTCTTC,CATSDSSSGGAPYNEQFF
-,TRBJ2-3,TRBV12-3/TRBV12-4,few,TGTGCCAGCAGTCAAACAGATACGCAGTATTTT,CASSQTDTQYF
-,TRBJ2-7,TRBV5-1,-,TGCGCCAGCAGCTTGGCCGCGGTAACCTACGAGCAGTACTTC,CASSLAAVTYEQYF
TRBD1,TRBJ2-1,TRBV20-1,-,TGCAGTGCGGCGAGGGGGCAGGGGCAGTTCTTC,CSAARGQGQFF
TRBD1,TRBJ1-2,TRBV3-1/TRBV3-2,-,TGTGCCAGCAGCCAAGACCCCGGACAGGGGGCGGGCTACACCTTC,CASSQDPGQGAGYTF
-,TRBJ1-5,TRBV2,-,TGTGCCAGCAGTGAAGCGCCGGGGGGCGGTCAGCCCCAGCATTTT,CASSEAPGGGQPQHF
TRBD1,TRBJ1-1,TRBV3-1/TRBV3-2,-,TGTGCCAGCAGCAAAGGGGGCGTAGAGTGCACTGAAGCTTTCTTT,CASSKGGVECTEAFF
-,TRBJ1-2,TRBV6-5,-,TGTGCCAGCAGTTACTCGGGAGGGGAAGGCTACACCTTC,CASSYSGGEGYTF
-,TRBJ1-1,TRBV12-3/TRBV12-4,-,TGTGCCAGCAGTACCACAGGGATCCCAGACCTCTTT,CASSTTGIPDLF
TRBD1,TRBJ1-2,TRBV5-1,-,TGCGCCAGCAGCTTGGCCGAGGGGGCGAGGTATGGCTACACCTTC,CASSLAEGARYGYTF
-,TRBJ1-2,TRBV12-3/TRBV12-4,-,TGTGCCAGCAGTACCGCAGGGGACTATGGCTACACCTTC,CASSTAGDYGYTF
-,TRBJ2-2,TRBV7-2,-,TGTGCCAGCAGCTTAAACCCAGGGACCGGGGAGCTGTTTTTT,CASSLNPGTGELFF
-,TRBJ2-1,TRBV6-5,-,TGTGCCAGCACCAGACTAGGATACAATGAGCAGTTCTTC,CASTRLGYNEQFF
-,TRBJ1-2,TRBV9,-,TGTGCCAGCAGCGTACCGGCTTTTACGGGTGGCTACACCTTC,CASSVPAFTGGYTF
-,TRBJ1-1,TRBV7-2,-,TGTGCCAGCAGCCCCCGTGGGGGCTTGGGTGAAGCTTTCTTT,CASSPRGGLGEAFF
-,TRBJ2-3,TRBV6-1,-,TGTGCCAGCAGTGAAGATGTGGGGCGCACAGATACGCAGTATTTT,CASSEDVGRTDTQYF
TRBD2,TRBJ2-3,TRBV4-1,-,TGCGCCAGCAGCCAAGTGGCTAGCGGGGGGGCCGCAGATACGCAGTATTTT,CASSQVASGGAADTQYF
TRBD1,TRBJ1-3,TRBV9,-,TGTGCCAGCAGCGTACGTGGACAGGGGTACGGAAACACCATATATTTT,CASSVRGQGYGNTIYF
TRBD2,TRBJ2-3,TRBV29-1,-,TGCAGCGTTTCGACTAGCGGCAACACAGATACGCAGTATTTT,CSVSTSGNTDTQYF
-,TRBJ1-1,TRBV12-3/TRBV12-4,-,TGTGCCAGCAGTATAAACAGGAATACTGAAGCTTTCTTT,CASSINRNTEAFF
TRBD2,TRBJ2-1,TRBV5-1,-,TGCGCCAGCAGCCCTGAGCGGGCGGGGGGGAACAATGAGCAGTTCTTC,CASSPERAGGNNEQFF
TRBD2,TRBJ2-3,TRBV11-2,-,TGTGCCAGCAGCCCTCTAGCGGGGGGGGGCACAGATACGCAGTATTTT,CASSPLAGGGTDTQYF
-,TRBJ2-7,TRBV7-2,many,TGTGCCAGCAGCTTAGTGCACTCCTCAAGCTCCTACGAGCAGTACTTC,CASSLVHSSSSYEQYF